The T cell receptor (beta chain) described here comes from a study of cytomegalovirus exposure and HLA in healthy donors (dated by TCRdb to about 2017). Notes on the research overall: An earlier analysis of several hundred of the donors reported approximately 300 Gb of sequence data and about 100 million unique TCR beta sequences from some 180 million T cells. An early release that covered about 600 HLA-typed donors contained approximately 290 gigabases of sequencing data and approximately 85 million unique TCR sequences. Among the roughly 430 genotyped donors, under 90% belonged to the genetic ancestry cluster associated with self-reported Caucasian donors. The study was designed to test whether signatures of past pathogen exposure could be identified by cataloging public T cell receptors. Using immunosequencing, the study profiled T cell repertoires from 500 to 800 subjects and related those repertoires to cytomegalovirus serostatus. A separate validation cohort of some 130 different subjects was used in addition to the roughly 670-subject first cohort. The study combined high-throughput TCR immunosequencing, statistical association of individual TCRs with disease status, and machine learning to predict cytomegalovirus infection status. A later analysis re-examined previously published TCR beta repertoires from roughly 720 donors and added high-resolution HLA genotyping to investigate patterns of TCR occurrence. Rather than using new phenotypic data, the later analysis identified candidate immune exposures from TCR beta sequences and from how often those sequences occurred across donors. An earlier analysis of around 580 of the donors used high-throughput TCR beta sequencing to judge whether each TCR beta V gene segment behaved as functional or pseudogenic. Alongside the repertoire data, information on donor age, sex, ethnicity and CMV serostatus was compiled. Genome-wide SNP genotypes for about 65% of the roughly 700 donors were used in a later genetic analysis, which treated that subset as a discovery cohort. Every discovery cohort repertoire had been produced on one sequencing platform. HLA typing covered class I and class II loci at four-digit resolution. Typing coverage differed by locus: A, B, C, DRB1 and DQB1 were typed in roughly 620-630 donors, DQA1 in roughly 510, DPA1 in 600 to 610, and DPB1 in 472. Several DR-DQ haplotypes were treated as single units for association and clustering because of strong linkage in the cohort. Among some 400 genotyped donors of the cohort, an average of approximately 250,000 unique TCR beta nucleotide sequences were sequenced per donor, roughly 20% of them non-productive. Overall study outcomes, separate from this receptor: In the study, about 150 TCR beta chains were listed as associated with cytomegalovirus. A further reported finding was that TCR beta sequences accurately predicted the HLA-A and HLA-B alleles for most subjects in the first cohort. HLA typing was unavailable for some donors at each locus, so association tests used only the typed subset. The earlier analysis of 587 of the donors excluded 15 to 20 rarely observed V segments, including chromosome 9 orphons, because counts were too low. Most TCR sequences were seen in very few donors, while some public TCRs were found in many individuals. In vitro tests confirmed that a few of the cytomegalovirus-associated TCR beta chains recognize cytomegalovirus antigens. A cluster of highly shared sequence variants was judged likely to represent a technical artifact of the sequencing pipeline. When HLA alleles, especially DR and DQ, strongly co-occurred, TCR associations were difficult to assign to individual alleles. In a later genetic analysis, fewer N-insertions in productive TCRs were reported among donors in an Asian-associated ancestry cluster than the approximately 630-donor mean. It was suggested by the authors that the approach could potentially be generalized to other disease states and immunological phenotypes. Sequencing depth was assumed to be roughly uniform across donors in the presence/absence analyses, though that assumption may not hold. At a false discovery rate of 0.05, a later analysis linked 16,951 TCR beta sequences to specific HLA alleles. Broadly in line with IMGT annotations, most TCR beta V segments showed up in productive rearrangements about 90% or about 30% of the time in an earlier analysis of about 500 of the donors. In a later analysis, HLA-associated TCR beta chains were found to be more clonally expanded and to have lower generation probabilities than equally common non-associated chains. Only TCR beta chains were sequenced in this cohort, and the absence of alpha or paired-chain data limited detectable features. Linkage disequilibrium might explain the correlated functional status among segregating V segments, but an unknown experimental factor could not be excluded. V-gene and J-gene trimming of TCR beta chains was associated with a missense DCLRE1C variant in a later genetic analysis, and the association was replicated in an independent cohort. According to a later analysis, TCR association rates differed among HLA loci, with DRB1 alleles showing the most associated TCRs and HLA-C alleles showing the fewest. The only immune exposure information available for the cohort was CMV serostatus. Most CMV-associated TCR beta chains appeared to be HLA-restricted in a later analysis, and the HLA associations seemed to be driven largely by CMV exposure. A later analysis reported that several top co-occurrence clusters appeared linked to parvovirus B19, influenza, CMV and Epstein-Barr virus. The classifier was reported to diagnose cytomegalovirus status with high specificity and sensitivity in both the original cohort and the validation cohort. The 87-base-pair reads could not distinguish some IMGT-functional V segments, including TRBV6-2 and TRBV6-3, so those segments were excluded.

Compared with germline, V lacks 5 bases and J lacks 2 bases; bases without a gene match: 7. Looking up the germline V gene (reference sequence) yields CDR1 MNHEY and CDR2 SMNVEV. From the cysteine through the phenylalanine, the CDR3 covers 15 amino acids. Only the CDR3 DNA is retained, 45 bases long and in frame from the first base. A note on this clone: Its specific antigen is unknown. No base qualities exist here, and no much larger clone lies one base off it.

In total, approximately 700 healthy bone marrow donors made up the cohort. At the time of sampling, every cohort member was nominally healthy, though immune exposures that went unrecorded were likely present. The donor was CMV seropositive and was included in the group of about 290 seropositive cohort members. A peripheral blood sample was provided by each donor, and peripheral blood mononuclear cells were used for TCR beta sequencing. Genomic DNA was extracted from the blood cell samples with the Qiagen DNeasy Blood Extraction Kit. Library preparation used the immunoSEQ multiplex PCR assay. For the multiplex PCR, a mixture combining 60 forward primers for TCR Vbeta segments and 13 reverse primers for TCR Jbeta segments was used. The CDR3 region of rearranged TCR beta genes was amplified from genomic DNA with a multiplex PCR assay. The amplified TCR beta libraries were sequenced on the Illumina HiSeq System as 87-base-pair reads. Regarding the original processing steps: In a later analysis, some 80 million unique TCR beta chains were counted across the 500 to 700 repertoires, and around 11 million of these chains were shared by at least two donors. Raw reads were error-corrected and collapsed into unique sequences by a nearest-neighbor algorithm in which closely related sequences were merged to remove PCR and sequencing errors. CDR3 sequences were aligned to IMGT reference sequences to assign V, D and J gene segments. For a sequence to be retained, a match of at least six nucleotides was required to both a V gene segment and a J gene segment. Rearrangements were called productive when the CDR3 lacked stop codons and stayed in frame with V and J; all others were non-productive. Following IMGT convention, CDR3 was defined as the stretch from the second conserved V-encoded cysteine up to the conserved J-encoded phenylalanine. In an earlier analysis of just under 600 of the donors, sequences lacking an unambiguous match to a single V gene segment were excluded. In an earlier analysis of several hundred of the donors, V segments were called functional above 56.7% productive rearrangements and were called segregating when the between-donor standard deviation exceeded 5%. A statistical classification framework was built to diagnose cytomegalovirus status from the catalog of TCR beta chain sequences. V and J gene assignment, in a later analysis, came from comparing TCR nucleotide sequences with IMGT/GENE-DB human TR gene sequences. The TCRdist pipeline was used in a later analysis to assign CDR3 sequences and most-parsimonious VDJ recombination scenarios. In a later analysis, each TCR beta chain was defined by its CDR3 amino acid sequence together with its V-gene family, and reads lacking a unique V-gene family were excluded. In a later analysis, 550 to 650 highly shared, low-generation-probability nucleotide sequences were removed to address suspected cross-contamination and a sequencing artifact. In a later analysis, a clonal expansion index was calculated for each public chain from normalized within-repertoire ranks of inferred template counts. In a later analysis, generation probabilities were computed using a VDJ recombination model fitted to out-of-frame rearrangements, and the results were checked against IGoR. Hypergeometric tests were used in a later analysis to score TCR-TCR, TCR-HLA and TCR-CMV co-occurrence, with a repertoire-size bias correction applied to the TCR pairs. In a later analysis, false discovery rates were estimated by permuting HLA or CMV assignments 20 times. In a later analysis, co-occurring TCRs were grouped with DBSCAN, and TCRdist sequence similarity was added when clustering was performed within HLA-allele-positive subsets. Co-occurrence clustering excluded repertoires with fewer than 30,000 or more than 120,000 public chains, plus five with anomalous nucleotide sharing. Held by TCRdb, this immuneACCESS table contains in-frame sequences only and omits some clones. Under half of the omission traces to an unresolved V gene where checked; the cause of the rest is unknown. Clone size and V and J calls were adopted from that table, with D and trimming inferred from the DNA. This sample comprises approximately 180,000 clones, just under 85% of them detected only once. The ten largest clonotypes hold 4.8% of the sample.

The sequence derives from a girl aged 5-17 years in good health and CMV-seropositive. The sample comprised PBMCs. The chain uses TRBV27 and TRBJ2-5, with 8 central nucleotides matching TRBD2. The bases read TGTGCCAGCAGTCCTTTAGCGGGGTATCAAGAGACCCAGTACTTC. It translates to CASSPLAGYQETQYF.